The 9 T cell receptor beta chains below were found in one sample sequenced in a study of cytomegalovirus exposure and HLA in healthy donors. Researchers ran the PCR with 60 Vbeta and 13 Jbeta primers. Data came from immunoSEQ multiplex PCR; TCRdb stores just in-frame clones and leaves some out. The sample has roughly 70,000 clones; roughly four fifths are singletons. Material: PBMCs. Receptor source: a man between 45 and 60 years old in good health and CMV-seronegative.

The rearrangement joins TRBV7-9 to TRBJ2-2; D may be TRBD1 (5 bases). Trimming shortened V by 4 bases and J by 6 bases, and 6 bases separated the two germline ends. The CDR3 contains 12 residues. Germline loops: CDR1 SEHNR, CDR2 FQNEAQ (reference sequence). The CDR3 region has the DNA TGTGCCAGCAGCTCCAGGGCCGGGGAGCTGTTTTTT. Translation gives CASSSRAGELFF.

This clone turned up a few times. This chain links TRBV19 with TRBJ1-1, with D perhaps TRBD1 (5 bases). The CDR3 extends over 14 amino acids. Trimming shortened V by 3 bases and J by 1 base, and 9 bases separated the two germline ends. CDR1 and CDR2 (germline): LNHDA, SQIVND (reference sequence). CDR3 DNA: TGTGCCAGTAGTATCCAGGGCCCGAACACTGAAGCTTTCTTT. It codes for CASSIQGPNTEAFF.

The chain couples TRBV18 to TRBJ2-2; no definite D call. V lost 1 base and J lost 0, with 6 bases in between. Looked up from germline, CDR1 is KGHSH and CDR2 is LQKENI. The CDR3 has 15 amino acids. CDR3 loop: CASSPQPANTGELFF. The CDR3 DNA is TGTGCCAGCTCACCACAGCCCGCGAACACCGGGGAGCTGTTTTTT.

The chain links TRBV10-3 to TRBJ1-2, with D unclear. The germline V gene has CDR1 ENHRY and CDR2 SYGVKD. This CDR3 has 11 residues. V was shortened by 4 bases and J by 4 bases, with 4 bases between the two germline ends. CDR3 bases: TGTGCCATCAGTGGTCTCTATGGCTACACCTTC. Protein: CAISGLYGYTF.

This chain connects TRBV6-1 to TRBJ2-7; TRBD1 agrees at 9 bases. The CDR3 has 14 amino acids. Germline assignment: CDR1 MNHNS and CDR2 SASEGT. The trim removed 10 bases at V and 2 bases at J, leaving 9 bases unmatched. CDR3 nucleotide sequence: TGTGCCACCCCCTCCGGGACAGGGCCCTACGAGCAGTACTTC. Its translation: CATPSGTGPYEQYF.

This clone was detected only a few times. This sequence joins TRBV6-8 and TRBJ1-3; 8 positions agree with TRBD1. Germline V lookup: CDR1 MNHGY, CDR2 SAAAGT. The CDR3 loop spans 13 amino acids. The J segment lost 4 bases and the V segment lost 7 bases, leaving 3 bases of the junction unmatched. In nucleotides, the CDR3 is TGTGCCAGCATGGACAGGGAAGGAAACACCATATATTTT. It encodes CASMDREGNTIYF.

This CDR3 reads CASSIYLGPGNQPQHF. The CDR3 nucleotides read TGTGCCAGTAGTATATATTTGGGGCCTGGCAATCAGCCCCAGCATTTT. The V and J genes are TRBV19 and TRBJ1-5; weak D call: TRBD1 (5 bases). Between the trimmed V and J ends, which lost 2 bases and 2 bases, there was a span of 13 bases. The CDR3 is 16 residues long. Germline CDR1 and CDR2: LNHDA and SQIVND (reference sequence).

CDR3 region: CASSLRTGGGNQPQHF. In DNA form, the CDR3 reads TGTGCCAGCAGCCTACGGACAGGGGGCGGCAATCAGCCCCAGCATTTT. The chain links TRBV7-2 to TRBJ1-5, with 11 positions matching TRBD1. Germline CDR1 reads SGHTA; CDR2 reads FQGNSA. The CDR3 has 16 amino acids. Unmatched junction bases numbered 5, after V lost 5 bases and J lost 2 bases. The entire variable domain, with the rest obtained from reference TRBV7-2 and TRBJ1-5, is as follows: GAGVSQSPSNKVTEKGKDVELRCDPISGHTALYWYRQSLGQGLEFLIYFQGNSAPDKSGLPSDRFSAERTGGSVSTLTIQRTQQEDSAVYLCASSLRTGGGNQPQHFGDGTRLSIL.

The rearrangement links TRBV6-1 to TRBJ1-5; weak D call: TRBD1 (6 bases). Trimming pared 8 bases from V and 0 bases from J, leaving 14 bases between. CDR3 length: 15 residues. Germline CDR1 reads MNHNS; CDR2 reads SASEGT. The CDR3 bases are TGTGCCAGCTGGATAAGGACAGTTAGCAATCAGCCCCAGCATTTT. It yields the protein CASWIRTVSNQPQHF.